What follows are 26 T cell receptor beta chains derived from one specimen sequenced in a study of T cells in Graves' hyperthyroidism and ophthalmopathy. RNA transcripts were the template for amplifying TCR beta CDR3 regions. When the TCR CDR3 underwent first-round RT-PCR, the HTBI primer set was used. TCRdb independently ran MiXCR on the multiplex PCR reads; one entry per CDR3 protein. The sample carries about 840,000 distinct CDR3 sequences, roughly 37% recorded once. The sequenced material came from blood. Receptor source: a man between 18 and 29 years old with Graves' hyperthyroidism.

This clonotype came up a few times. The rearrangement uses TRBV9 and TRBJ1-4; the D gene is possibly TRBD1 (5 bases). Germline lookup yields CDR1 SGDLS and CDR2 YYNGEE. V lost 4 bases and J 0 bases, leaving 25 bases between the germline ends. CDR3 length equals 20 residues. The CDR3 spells CASSPLPGADGTPTNEKLFF. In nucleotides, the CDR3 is TGTGCCAGCAGCCCGTTACCGGGAGCCGACGGGACCCCAACTAATGAAAAACTGTTTTTT.

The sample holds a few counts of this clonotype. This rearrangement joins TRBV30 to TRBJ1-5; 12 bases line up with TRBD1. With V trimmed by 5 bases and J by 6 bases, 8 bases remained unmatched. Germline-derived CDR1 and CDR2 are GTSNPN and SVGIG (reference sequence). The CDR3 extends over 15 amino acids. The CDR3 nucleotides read TGTGCCTGGGGAAGGGGACAGGGGGCAGGTCAGCCCCAGCATTTT. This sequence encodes CAWGRGQGAGQPQHF.

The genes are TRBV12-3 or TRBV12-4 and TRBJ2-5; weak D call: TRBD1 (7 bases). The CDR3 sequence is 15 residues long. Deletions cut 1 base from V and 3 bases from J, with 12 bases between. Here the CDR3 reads CASSLVPGGKETQYF. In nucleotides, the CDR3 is TGTGCCAGCAGTTTAGTCCCAGGGGGGAAAGAGACCCAGTACTTC.

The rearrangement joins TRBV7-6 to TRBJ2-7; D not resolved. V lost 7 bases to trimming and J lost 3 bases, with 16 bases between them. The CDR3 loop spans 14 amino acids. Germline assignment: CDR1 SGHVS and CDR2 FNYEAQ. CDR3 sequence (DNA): TGTGCCAGCACTCCCCCTAAAGGGAACTACGAGCAGTACTTC. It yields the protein CASTPPKGNYEQYF.

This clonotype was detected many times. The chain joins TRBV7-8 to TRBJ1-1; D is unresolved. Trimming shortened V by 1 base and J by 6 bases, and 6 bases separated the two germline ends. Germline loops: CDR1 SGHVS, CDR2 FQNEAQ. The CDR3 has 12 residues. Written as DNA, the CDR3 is TGTGCCAGCAGCTTAGTTTATCCTGAAGCTTTCTTT. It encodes CASSLVYPEAFF. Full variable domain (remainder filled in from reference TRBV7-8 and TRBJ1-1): GAGVSQSPRYKVAKRGQDVALRCDPISGHVSLFWYQQALGQGPEFLTYFQNEAQLDKSGLPSDRFFAERPEGSVSTLKIQRTQQEDSAVYLCASSLVYPEAFFGQGTRLTVV.

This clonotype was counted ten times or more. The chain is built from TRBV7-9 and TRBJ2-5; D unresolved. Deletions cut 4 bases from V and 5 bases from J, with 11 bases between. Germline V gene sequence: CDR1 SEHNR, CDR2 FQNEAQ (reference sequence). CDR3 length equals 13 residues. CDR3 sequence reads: CASSSSHRETQYF. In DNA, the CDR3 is TGTGCCAGCAGCTCATCGCATAGGGAGACCCAGTACTTC.

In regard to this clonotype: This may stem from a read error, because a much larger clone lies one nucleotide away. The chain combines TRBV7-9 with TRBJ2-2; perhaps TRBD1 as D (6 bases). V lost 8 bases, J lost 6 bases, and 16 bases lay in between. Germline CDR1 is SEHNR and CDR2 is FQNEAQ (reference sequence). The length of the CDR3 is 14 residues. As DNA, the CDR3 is TGTGCCAGCGGCTCGCCTACAGGGTCCGGGGAGCTGTTTTTT. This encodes CASGSPTGSGELFF. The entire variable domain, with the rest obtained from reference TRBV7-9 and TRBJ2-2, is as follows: DTGVSQNPRHKITKRGQNVTFRCDPISEHNRLYWYRQTLGQGPEFLTYFQNEAQLEKSRLLSDRFSAERPKGSFSTLEIQRTEQGDSAMYLCASGSPTGSGELFFGEGSRLTVL.

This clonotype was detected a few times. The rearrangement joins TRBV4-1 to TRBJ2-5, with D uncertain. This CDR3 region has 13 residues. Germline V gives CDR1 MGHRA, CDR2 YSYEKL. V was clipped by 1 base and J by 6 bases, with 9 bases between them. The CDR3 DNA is TGCGCCAGCAGCCAAGTATGGCGCCAGACCCAGTACTTC. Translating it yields CASSQVWRQTQYF.

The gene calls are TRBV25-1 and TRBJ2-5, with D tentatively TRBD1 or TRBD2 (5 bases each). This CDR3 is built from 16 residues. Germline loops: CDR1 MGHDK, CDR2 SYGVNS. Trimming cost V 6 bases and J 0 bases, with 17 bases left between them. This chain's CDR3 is CASSRDGTPYQETQYF. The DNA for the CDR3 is TGTGCCAGCAGCAGGGACGGGACGCCGTACCAAGAGACCCAGTACTTC.

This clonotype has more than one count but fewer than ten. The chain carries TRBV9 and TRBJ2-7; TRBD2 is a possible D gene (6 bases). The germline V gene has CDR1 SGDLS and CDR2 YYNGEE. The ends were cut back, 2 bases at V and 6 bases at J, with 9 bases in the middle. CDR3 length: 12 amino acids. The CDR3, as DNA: TGTGCCAGCAGCGTGAACGGGGGCGAGCAGTACTTC. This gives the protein CASSVNGGEQYF.

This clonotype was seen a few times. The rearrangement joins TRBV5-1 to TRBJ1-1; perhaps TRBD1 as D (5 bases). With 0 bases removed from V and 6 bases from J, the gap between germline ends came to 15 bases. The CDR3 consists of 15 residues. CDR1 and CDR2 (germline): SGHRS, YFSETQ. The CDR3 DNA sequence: TGCGCCAGCAGCTTGGAGGGGCAGCTGGCCGCTGAAGCTTTCTTT. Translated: CASSLEGQLAAEAFF.

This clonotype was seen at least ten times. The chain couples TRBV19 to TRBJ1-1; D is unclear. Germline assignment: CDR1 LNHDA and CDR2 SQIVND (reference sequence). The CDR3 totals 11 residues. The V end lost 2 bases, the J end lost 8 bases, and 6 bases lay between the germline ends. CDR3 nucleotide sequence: TGTGCCAGTAGTATACCCTCGGAAGCTTTCTTT. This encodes CASSIPSEAFF.

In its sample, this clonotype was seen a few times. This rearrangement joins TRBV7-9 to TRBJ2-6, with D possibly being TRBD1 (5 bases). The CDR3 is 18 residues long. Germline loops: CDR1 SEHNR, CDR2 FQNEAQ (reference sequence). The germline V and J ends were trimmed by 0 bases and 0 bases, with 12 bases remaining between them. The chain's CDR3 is CASSLAHPGPSGANVLTF. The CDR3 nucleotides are TGTGCCAGCAGCTTAGCGCACCCAGGGCCCTCTGGGGCCAACGTCCTGACTTTC.

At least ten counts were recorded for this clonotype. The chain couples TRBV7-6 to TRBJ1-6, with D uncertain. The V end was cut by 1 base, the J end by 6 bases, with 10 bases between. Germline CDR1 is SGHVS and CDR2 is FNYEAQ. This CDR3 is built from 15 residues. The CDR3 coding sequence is TGTGCCAGCAGCTTAGACGTGCGTTTTAATTCACCCCTCCACTTT. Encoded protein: CASSLDVRFNSPLHF.

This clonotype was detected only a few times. CDR3 protein: CASSPSGGPETQYF. The CDR3 DNA sequence: TGTGCCAGCAGCCCCTCGGGAGGGCCAGAGACCCAGTACTTC. The rearrangement uses TRBV5-6 and TRBJ2-5, with 8 positions matching TRBD2. Germline CDR1 and CDR2: SGHDT and YYEEEE. The CDR3 contains 14 residues. The ends lost 4 bases at V and 4 bases at J; junction bases unmatched: 6.

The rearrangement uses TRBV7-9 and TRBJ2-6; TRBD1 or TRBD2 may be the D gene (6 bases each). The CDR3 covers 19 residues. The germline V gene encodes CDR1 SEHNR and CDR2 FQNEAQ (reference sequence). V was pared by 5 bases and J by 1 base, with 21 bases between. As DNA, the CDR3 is TGTGCCAGCAGCCCACCGGGGGCCGGCTCGAATTCTGGGGCCAACGTCCTGACTTTC. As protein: CASSPPGAGSNSGANVLTF.

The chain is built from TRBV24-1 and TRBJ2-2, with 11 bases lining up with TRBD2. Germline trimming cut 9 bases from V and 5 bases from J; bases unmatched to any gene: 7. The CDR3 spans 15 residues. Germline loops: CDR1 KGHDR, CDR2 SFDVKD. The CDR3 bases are TGTGCCACCGGAGGGACTAGCGGAACAACCGGGGAGCTGTTTTTT. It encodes CATGGTSGTTGELFF.

CDR3 loop: CASKGDATLQETQYF. As DNA, the CDR3 is TGTGCCAGCAAGGGCGACGCAACCCTCCAAGAGACCCAGTACTTC. This chain uses TRBV2 with TRBJ2-5, with D uncertain. The CDR3 loop spans 15 amino acids. V lost 7 bases and J 1 base, leaving 16 bases between the germline ends. Germline V CDR1 and CDR2: SNHLY, FYNNEI.

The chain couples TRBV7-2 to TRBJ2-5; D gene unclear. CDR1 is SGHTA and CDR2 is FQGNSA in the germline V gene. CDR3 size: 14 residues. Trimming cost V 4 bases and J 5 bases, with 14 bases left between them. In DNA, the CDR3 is TGTGCCAGCAGCTACTTCGTTGCGGCGGAGACCCAGTACTTC. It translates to CASSYFVAAETQYF.

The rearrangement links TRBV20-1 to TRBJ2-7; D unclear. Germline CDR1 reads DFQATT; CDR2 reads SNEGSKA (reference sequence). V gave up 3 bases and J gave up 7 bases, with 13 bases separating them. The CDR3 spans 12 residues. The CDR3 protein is CSARDRKVEQYF. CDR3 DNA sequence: TGCAGTGCTAGGGACCGAAAGGTTGAGCAGTACTTC.

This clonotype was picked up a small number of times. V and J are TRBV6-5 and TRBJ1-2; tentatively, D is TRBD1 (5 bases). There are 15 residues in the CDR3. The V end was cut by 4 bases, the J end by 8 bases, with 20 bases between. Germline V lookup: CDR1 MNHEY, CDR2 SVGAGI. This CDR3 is CASSSFEGNRDGYTF. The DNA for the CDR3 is TGTGCCAGCAGTTCCTTCGAGGGAAATAGGGACGGCTACACCTTC.

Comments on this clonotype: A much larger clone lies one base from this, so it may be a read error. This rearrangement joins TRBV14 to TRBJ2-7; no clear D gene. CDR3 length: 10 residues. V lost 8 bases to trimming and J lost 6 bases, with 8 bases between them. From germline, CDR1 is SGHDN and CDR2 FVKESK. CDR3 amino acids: CASGNCEQYF. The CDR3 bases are TGTGCCAGCGGGAATTGCGAGCAGTACTTC.

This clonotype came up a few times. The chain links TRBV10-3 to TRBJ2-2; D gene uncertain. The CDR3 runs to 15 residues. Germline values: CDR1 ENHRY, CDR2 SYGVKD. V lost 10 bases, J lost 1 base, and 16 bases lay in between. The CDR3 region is CASSPPSGNTGELFF. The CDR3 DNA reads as TGTGCCAGCTCACCACCGTCGGGGAACACCGGGGAGCTGTTTTTT.

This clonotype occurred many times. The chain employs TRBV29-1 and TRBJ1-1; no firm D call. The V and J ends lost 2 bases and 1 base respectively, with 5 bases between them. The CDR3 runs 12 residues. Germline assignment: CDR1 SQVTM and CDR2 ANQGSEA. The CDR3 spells CSVESRNTEAFF. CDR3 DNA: TGCAGCGTTGAAAGCCGGAACACTGAAGCTTTCTTT.

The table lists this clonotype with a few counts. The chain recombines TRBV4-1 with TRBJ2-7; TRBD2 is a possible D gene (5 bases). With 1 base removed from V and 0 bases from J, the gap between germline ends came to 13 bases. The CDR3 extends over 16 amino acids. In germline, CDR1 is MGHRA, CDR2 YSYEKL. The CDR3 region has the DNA TGCGCCAGCAGCCAAGGTGGAGTCAGCGGCTCCTACGAGCAGTACTTC. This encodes CASSQGGVSGSYEQYF.

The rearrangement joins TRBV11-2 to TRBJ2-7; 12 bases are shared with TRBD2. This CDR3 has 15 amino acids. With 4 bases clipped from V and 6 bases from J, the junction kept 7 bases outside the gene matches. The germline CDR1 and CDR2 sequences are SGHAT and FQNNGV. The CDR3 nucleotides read TGTGCCAGCAGCTGGGCTAGCGGGGGGGCCGGCGAGCAGTACTTC. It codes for CASSWASGGAGEQYF.